A selection of T cell receptor beta chains follows, all from one sample in a study of OX40 agonist ivuxolimab in advanced cancers. Generated by immunoSEQ multiplex PCR, the TCRdb table keeps only in-frame clones and is missing some. The sample lists under 80,000 clones, approximately 86% seen once, with approximately 0.63% in the top ten. Sequencing was performed on CD4+ or CD8+ T cells sorted from blood, taken in a trial of the OX40 agonist ivuxolimab. The receptor set was obtained from an adult with an advanced solid tumor such as melanoma, head and neck, liver or kidney cancer. CDR3s include the opening cysteine and the closing phenylalanine or tryptophan. Each record gives: J gene, V gene, CDR3 protein.

TRBJ2-1 TRBV5-6 CASSLDSFVGNEQFF
TRBJ1-5 TRBV27 CASSPLDKGYSNQPQHF
TRBJ1-2 TRBV7-2 CASSLGGGTNYGYTF
TRBJ1-2 TRBV19 CATPGQGAGGYTF
TRBJ1-2 TRBV4-2 CASSQEKQAKAYGYTF
TRBJ1-2 TRBV10-2 CASQSYGSGYTF
TRBJ2-1 TRBV7-2 CASSSLTSGRNEQFF
TRBJ1-1 TRBV19 CASSSQLSLKAFF
TRBJ1-2 TRBV30 CAWRLQGGGYTF
TRBJ1-3 TRBV6-5 CASSYSSGGFGNTIYF
TRBJ2-1 TRBV20-1 CSTGLREQFF
TRBJ1-6 TRBV5-6 CASSFGPEKRSPLHF
TRBJ1-1 TRBV2 CASMKGQRNTEAFF
TRBJ1-2 TRBV9 CASSPRQGAQNYGYTF
TRBJ2-1 TRBV7-2 CASSSSRLVNEQFF
TRBJ1-1 TRBV7-9 CASSLGGSYEAGRTEAFF
TRBJ1-6 TRBV6-5 CATGVRGSPLHF
TRBJ2-2 TRBV9 CASTGKNTGELFF
TRBJ2-7 TRBV7-2 CASGPPPGRTYEQYF
TRBJ1-6 TRBV9 CASSGTGRGSPLHF
TRBJ2-2 TRBV19 CASSSEYPGELFF
TRBJ2-7 TRBV6-5 CASRTGGDPTKQYF
TRBJ2-7 TRBV5-1 CASSLGGLGLDEQYF
TRBJ1-5 TRBV25-1 CASSEGTGGSNQPQHF
TRBJ1-6 TRBV4-3 CASSLDGVNSPLHF
TRBJ2-3 TRBV7-8 CASSTRQGSTDTQYF
TRBJ1-1 TRBV28 CASSLRVRASAFF
TRBJ2-1 TRBV14 CASSQGSSGGYEQFF
TRBJ1-1 TRBV2 CASRLRDRNTEAFF
TRBJ1-1 TRBV9 CASSPTRRNTEAFF
TRBJ2-5 TRBV30 CAWSVQASQETQYF
TRBJ1-1 TRBV5-1 CASSTSSTGTGAEAFF
TRBJ2-3 TRBV5-4 CASSLGGMGRYTDTQYF
TRBJ2-7 TRBV7-9 CASSLGASERGDYEQYF
TRBJ2-1 TRBV5-1 CASSLAGGPGEQFF
TRBJ1-1 TRBV18 CASSPPNGARDTEAFF
TRBJ2-5 TRBV7-9 CASSSPGTQYF
TRBJ2-1 TRBV5-4 CASSLAGGPPFF
TRBJ1-3 TRBV5-1 CASSFTQGGGNTIYF
TRBJ2-2 TRBV2 CASSPRTGNTGELFF
TRBJ2-1 TRBV6-6 CASSYPSGTGGFEQFF
TRBJ2-3 TRBV11-3 CASSYRHSDTQYF
TRBJ1-1 TRBV6-1 CASSVVGGGTEAFF
TRBJ2-7 TRBV2 CASSAARSSEQYF
TRBJ2-3 TRBV5-4 CASSPRGGTSTDTQYF
TRBJ2-7 TRBV27 CASSLWGGRQGAGEQYF
TRBJ2-7 TRBV5-6 CASSLARDRRYF
TRBJ2-2 TRBV5-1 CASSLVSTGELFF